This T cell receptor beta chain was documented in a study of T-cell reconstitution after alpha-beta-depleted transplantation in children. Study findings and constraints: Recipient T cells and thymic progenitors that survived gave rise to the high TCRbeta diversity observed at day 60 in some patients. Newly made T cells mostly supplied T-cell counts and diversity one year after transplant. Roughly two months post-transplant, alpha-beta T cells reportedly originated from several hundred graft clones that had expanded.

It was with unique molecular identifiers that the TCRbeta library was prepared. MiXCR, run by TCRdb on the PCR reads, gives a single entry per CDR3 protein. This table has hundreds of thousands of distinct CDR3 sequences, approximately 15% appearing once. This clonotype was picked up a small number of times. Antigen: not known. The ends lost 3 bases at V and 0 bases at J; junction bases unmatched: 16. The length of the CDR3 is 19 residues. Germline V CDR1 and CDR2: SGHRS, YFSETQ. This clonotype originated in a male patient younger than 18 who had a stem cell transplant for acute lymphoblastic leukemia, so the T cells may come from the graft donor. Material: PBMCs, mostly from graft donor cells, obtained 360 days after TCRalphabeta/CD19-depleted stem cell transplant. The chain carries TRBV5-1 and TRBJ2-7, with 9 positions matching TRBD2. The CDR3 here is CASSWNRYGLATTSYEQYF. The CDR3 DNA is TGCGCCAGCAGCTGGAACCGATATGGACTAGCGACGACCTCCTACGAGCAGTACTTC.